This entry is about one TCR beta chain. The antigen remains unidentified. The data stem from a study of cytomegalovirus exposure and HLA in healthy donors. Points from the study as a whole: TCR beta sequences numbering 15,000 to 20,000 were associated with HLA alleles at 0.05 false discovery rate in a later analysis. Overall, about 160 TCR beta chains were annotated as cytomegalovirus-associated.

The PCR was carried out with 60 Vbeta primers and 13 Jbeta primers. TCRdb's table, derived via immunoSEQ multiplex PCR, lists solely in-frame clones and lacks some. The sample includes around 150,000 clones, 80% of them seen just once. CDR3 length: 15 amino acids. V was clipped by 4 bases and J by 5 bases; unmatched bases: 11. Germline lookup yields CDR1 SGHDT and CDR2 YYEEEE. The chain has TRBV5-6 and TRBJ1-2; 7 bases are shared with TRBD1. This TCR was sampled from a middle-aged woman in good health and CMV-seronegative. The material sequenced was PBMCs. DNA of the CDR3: TGTGCCAGCAGCCCATCCGGACAGGTCCTTTATGGCTACACCTTC. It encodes CASSPSGQVLYGYTF.